Presented here are 9 T cell receptor beta chains from one specimen sequenced in a study of blood T cell repertoires in COVID-19. This table comes from immunoSEQ multiplex PCR, and its TCRdb copy is limited to in-frame clones, with some not included. The table shows 150,000 to 200,000 clones, with around 88% occurring only once. The sample was peripheral blood. The receptor source for this set is a human donor in a cohort sampled during active COVID-19.

This clone has a handful of counts. The rearrangement links TRBV19 to TRBJ1-1; the D is unclear. This CDR3 comprises 13 residues. Trimming cost V 2 bases and J 0 bases, with 4 bases left between them. The germline gives CDR1 LNHDA, CDR2 SQIVND (reference sequence). CDR3 nucleotides: TGTGCCAGTAGTATAAGCATGAACACTGAAGCTTTCTTT. The encoded protein is CASSISMNTEAFF.

The chain employs TRBV4-3 and TRBJ2-2; D not resolved. The germline gives CDR1 LGHNA, CDR2 YSLEER. The CDR3 totals 14 residues. Trimming pared 0 bases from V and 6 bases from J, leaving 8 bases between. As DNA, the CDR3 is TGCGCCAGCAGCCAAGAACCAGTCGCCGGGGAGCTGTTTTTT. It codes for CASSQEPVAGELFF.

The genes are TRBV7-3 and TRBJ2-3; 8 bases agree with TRBD1. Germline V gene data show CDR1 as SGHTA and CDR2 as FQGTGA. The CDR3 runs to 15 residues. With 7 bases clipped from V and 0 bases from J, the junction kept 6 bases outside the gene matches. The chain's CDR3 is CASNFGDRSTDTQYF. For the CDR3, the DNA is TGTGCCAGCAACTTCGGGGACAGGAGCACAGATACGCAGTATTTT.

The chain uses TRBV28 and TRBJ1-4; D might be TRBD1 (6 bases). CDR1 and CDR2 (germline): MDHEN, SYDVKM. The germline V and J ends were trimmed by 7 bases and 8 bases, with 20 bases remaining between them. CDR3 size: 15 residues. CDR3 nucleotide sequence: TGTGCCAGCACCTCAGGGGTGACGCTGGGGGAAAAACTGTTTTTT. This gives the protein CASTSGVTLGEKLFF.

This chain uses TRBV2 with TRBJ2-5; 7 nucleotides match TRBD1. The CDR3 has 14 amino acids. Trimming took 4 bases from V and 2 from J; bases not matched to a gene: 4. Germline lookup yields CDR1 SNHLY and CDR2 FYNNEI. The CDR3 is CASSVATGQETQYF. DNA for the CDR3: TGTGCCAGCAGTGTGGCGACAGGGCAAGAGACCCAGTACTTC.

The chain carries TRBV19 and TRBJ2-7; possibly TRBD2 for D (6 bases). Trimming took 3 bases from V and 2 from J, leaving 14 bases between them. CDR1 is LNHDA and CDR2 is SQIVND in the germline V gene (reference sequence). This CDR3 comprises 15 residues. CDR3 sequence (DNA): TGTGCCAGTAGTATGCCGGGGGAGAACACCTACGAGCAGTACTTC. The encoded protein is CASSMPGENTYEQYF.

The rearrangement joins TRBV30 to TRBJ1-6, with D possibly matching TRBD1 (5 bases). The CDR3 consists of 13 residues. Trimming took 1 base from V and 7 from J, leaving 8 bases between them. Germline V lookup: CDR1 GTSNPN, CDR2 SVGIG (reference sequence). The CDR3 nucleotides are TGTGCCTGGAGTGCGACAGAAAATTCACCCCTCCACTTT. This encodes CAWSATENSPLHF. The full variable domain, completed using reference TRBV30 and TRBJ1-6, is SQTIHQWPATLVQPVGSPLSLECTVEGTSNPNLYWYRQAAGRGLQLLFYSVGIGQISSEVPQNLSASRPQDRQFILSSKKLLLSDSGFYLCAWSATENSPLHFGNGTRLTVT.

The chain joins TRBV30 to TRBJ2-3, with 8 bases lining up with TRBD2. Unmatched junction bases numbered 6, after V lost 3 bases and J lost 4 bases. The CDR3 contains 14 residues. CDR1 GTSNPN and CDR2 SVGIG come from the germline V gene (reference sequence). The CDR3 region has the DNA TGTGCCTGGAGGAGGCGAGCGGGGGCAGATACGCAGTATTTT. Encoded protein: CAWRRRAGADTQYF.

The chain combines TRBV19 with TRBJ1-3; no clear D. Germline V gene sequence: CDR1 LNHDA, CDR2 SQIVND (reference sequence). Trimming pared 1 base from V and 2 bases from J, leaving 6 bases between. The CDR3 extends over 14 amino acids. The CDR3 nucleotides read TGTGCCAGTAGTATAGGAGAGACTGGAAACACCATATATTTT. It codes for CASSIGETGNTIYF.